The following is a T cell receptor (beta chain) sequence with its context. Its antigen is not known. Repertoires were generated with immunoSEQ multiplex PCR, while TCRdb's copy carries only in-frame clones and drops some. The sample holds about 12,000 clones, roughly 79% seen once. This sample stems from a study of a mutant IDH1 vaccine in newly diagnosed glioma. Indicated time point: week 47, end of study. With topical imiquimod, each dose of the vaccine consisted of 300 ug of mutant IDH1 20-mer peptide. Scheduled for weeks 1, 3, 5, 7, 11, 15, 19 and 23, eight vaccinations were given to patients. The CDR3 is 11 amino acids. Germline V gene lookup returns CDR1 SEHNR and CDR2 FQNEAQ (reference sequence). The ends were cut back, 2 bases at V and 4 bases at J, with 3 bases in the middle.

The input for sequencing was PBMCs, taken from a glioma patient whose treatment included an IDH1 peptide vaccine. This chain uses TRBV7-9 with TRBJ2-7, with D hard to call. The sequence came from a woman aged 35 to 49 with glioma. The DNA of the CDR3 is TGTGCCAGCAGCTTACAGTACGAGCAGTACTTC. Translated, it gives CASSLQYEQYF.